The 27 T cell receptor beta chains listed next were all sequenced from one sample in a study of T cell repertoires in cytomegalovirus infection. Via MiXCR, TCRdb re-called the reads, giving one row per CDR3 protein. Here the sample spans 400,000 to 550,000 distinct CDR3 sequences, around 11% being singletons. The sample consisted of PBMCs. The receptors stem from a human donor in good health (CMV status not recorded). Some clones in this sample may be carry-over from other donors' samples.

This clonotype was counted ten times or more. V and J are TRBV18 and TRBJ2-7, with D maybe TRBD2 (5 bases). V lost 0 bases to trimming and J lost 7 bases, with 16 bases between them. CDR1 is KGHSH, CDR2 LQKENI, per germline. CDR3 size: 15 residues. CDR3: CASSPPERRAAEQYF. The DNA of the CDR3 is TGTGCCAGCTCACCACCCGAACGGCGGGCCGCGGAGCAGTACTTC. Looking up the rest from reference TRBV18 and TRBJ2-7 gives the full variable domain: NAGVMQNPRHLVRRRGQEARLRCSPMKGHSHVYWYRQLPEEGLKFMVYLQKENIIDESGMPKERFSAEFPKEGPSILRIQQVVRGDSAAYFCASSPPERRAAEQYFGPGTRLTVT.

This clonotype was observed a few times. The rearrangement joins TRBV20-1 to TRBJ1-5; D may be TRBD1 (6 bases). The CDR3 runs 12 residues. Trimming pared 6 bases from V and 3 bases from J, leaving 9 bases between. Germline lookup yields CDR1 DFQATT and CDR2 SNEGSKA (reference sequence). The CDR3 bases are TGCAGTGCAGGACAGCTCAATCAGCCCCAGCATTTT. It encodes CSAGQLNQPQHF.

This clonotype came up a few times. This chain connects TRBV6-4 to TRBJ1-1; D ambiguous. V shed 6 bases and J shed 4 bases, with 15 bases lying between them. The CDR3 has 14 amino acids. Germline CDR1 is MRHNA and CDR2 is SNTAGT. The CDR3 reads CASSPGPVFTEAFF. The DNA for the CDR3 is TGTGCCAGCAGCCCAGGTCCCGTCTTCACTGAAGCTTTCTTT.

The chain joins TRBV24-1 to TRBJ1-2; D may be TRBD1 (5 bases). From germline, CDR1 is KGHDR and CDR2 SFDVKD. The CDR3 spans 13 residues. Trimming left V 4 bases short and J 6 bases short, with 11 bases between. The CDR3 DNA follows: TGTGCCACCAGTGACAGGGTACAAGATGGCTACACCTTC. The encoded protein is CATSDRVQDGYTF.

The chain uses TRBV9 and TRBJ2-1; possible D gene TRBD1, 6 bases. The CDR3 sequence is 15 residues long. Trimming removed 0 bases from V and 9 bases from J, with 16 bases in between. In germline, CDR1 is SGDLS, CDR2 YYNGEE. The CDR3 protein is CASSVDNRVGGEQFF. CDR3 DNA sequence: TGTGCCAGCAGCGTAGACAACAGGGTTGGCGGTGAGCAGTTCTTC.

This clonotype was recorded many times. V usage is TRBV5-4 and J usage is TRBJ2-5; TRBD2 is a possible D gene (6 bases). The CDR3 extends over 14 amino acids. V was pared by 4 bases and J by 2 bases, with 12 bases between. Germline V gives CDR1 SGHNT, CDR2 YYREEE (reference sequence). DNA for the CDR3: TGTGCCAGCAGCCGAGCTAGCGAACAAGAGACCCAGTACTTC. Amino acid sequence: CASSRASEQETQYF.

At least ten counts were recorded for this clonotype. J is TRBJ2-1 and V is TRBV4-1; tentative D call: TRBD2 (6 bases). Germline CDR1 is MGHRA and CDR2 is YSYEKL. V was pared by 3 bases and J by 8 bases, with 17 bases between. This CDR3 has 15 amino acids. The CDR3 spells CASSHGPQGEDEQFF. The CDR3 DNA reads TGCGCCAGCAGCCATGGCCCTCAAGGGGAGGATGAGCAGTTCTTC.

The table lists this clonotype with many counts. The V and J genes are TRBV20-1 and TRBJ2-5; D is uncertain. Trimming stripped 6 bases from V and 8 bases from J, with 13 bases between. The CDR3 spans 11 residues. The germline gives CDR1 DFQATT, CDR2 SNEGSKA (reference sequence). The CDR3 DNA reads as TGCAGTGCAGGGATGGGCGGAACCCAGTACTTC. Protein product: CSAGMGGTQYF.

In this sample, this clonotype turned up many times. This chain joins TRBV5-1 and TRBJ1-1; D is possibly TRBD1 (5 bases). Per the germline V gene, CDR1 is SGHRS and CDR2 is YFSETQ. The ends were cut back, 5 bases at V and 1 base at J, with 9 bases in the middle. CDR3 length equals 13 residues. The CDR3 DNA reads as TGCGCCAGCAGGACAGAGCAGAACACTGAAGCTTTCTTT. The encoded protein is CASRTEQNTEAFF.

The table lists this clonotype with many counts. This chain links TRBV7-3 with TRBJ2-2; 14 nucleotides agree with TRBD2. Germline CDR1 is SGHTA and CDR2 is FQGTGA. V lost 1 base to trimming and J lost 7 bases; unmatched junction nucleotides: 2. The CDR3 spans 16 residues. Here the CDR3 reads CASSLMGLAGVGELFF. In DNA form, the CDR3 reads TGTGCCAGCAGCTTAATGGGACTAGCGGGAGTCGGGGAGCTGTTTTTT.

This clonotype was recorded at least ten times. This chain joins TRBV3-1 and TRBJ2-1, with 8 bases aligning to TRBD1. The CDR3 consists of 15 residues. V gave up 4 bases and J gave up 6 bases; unmatched junction bases: 8. Germline V lookup: CDR1 LGHDT, CDR2 YNNKEL (reference sequence). The chain's CDR3 is CASSPRYGQGNEQFF. CDR3 sequence (DNA): TGTGCCAGCAGCCCCCGGTATGGACAGGGCAATGAGCAGTTCTTC.

The table lists this clonotype with a few counts. CDR3 DNA: TGCAGTGCTAGAGAGGGTTCCATGAACACTGAAGCTTTCTTT. This codes for CSAREGSMNTEAFF. The chain is built from TRBV20-1 and TRBJ1-1; D remains unclear. V was pared by 0 bases and J by 0 bases, with 8 bases between. Germline lookup yields CDR1 DFQATT and CDR2 SNEGSKA (reference sequence). CDR3 size: 14 residues.

This clonotype was found many times. This rearrangement joins TRBV6-1 to TRBJ1-5, with no clear D. V dropped 3 bases and J dropped 4 bases, with 19 bases sitting between them. The CDR3 totals 17 residues. Looked up from germline, CDR1 is MNHNS and CDR2 is SASEGT. This chain's CDR3 is CASSDYRVSLWNQPQHF. CDR3 DNA: TGTGCCAGCAGTGATTACCGGGTCTCCCTCTGGAATCAGCCCCAGCATTTT.

The rearrangement links TRBV3-1 to TRBJ2-2; TRBD2 agrees at 9 bases. In germline, CDR1 is LGHDT, CDR2 YNNKEL (reference sequence). The V and J ends lost 0 bases and 5 bases, in that order; junction bases with no gene match: 4. The CDR3 covers 16 residues. CDR3 sequence: CASSQELAGETGELFF. CDR3 DNA sequence: TGTGCCAGCAGCCAAGAGTTAGCGGGAGAGACCGGGGAGCTGTTTTTT.

This clonotype has only a few counts. The genes are TRBV20-1 and TRBJ2-3, with D perhaps assigned TRBD1 or TRBD2 (6 bases each). The CDR3 has 14 residues. Germline CDR1 reads DFQATT; CDR2 reads SNEGSKA (reference sequence). Trimming stripped 5 bases from V and 2 bases from J, with 14 bases between. The CDR3 DNA sequence: TGCAGTGCTCCTCGGGGGCCTTCCACAGATACGCAGTATTTT. Translation gives CSAPRGPSTDTQYF.

This clonotype was seen repeatedly, ten times or more. This chain uses TRBV7-8 with TRBJ1-5, with D unclear. The CDR3 loop spans 13 amino acids. V lost 1 base, J lost 6 bases, and 7 bases lay in between. The germline gives CDR1 SGHVS, CDR2 FQNEAQ. Here the CDR3 reads CASSLEPGQPQHF. CDR3 nucleotide sequence: TGTGCCAGCAGCTTAGAGCCGGGTCAGCCCCAGCATTTT.

This clonotype showed up many times. The gene calls are TRBV7-2 and TRBJ2-1; the match to TRBD2 covers 14 bases. Trimming took 5 bases from V and 4 from J; bases not matched to a gene: 13. The CDR3 has 19 residues. In germline, CDR1 is SGHTA, CDR2 FQGNSA. The CDR3 region has the DNA TGTGCCAGCAGCCGACCTCCGACTAGCGGGGGGGCCGGTTACAATGAGCAGTTCTTC. It is translated as CASSRPPTSGGAGYNEQFF.

This clonotype was counted ten times or more. The chain carries TRBV7-9 and TRBJ1-3; the D gene is possibly TRBD1 (6 bases). Per germline, CDR1 SEHNR and CDR2 FQNEAQ (reference sequence). This CDR3 region has 14 residues. The V gene lost 5 bases and the J gene lost 5 bases, with 13 bases spanning the gap. The CDR3 DNA reads as TGTGCCAGCAGCCGGGGGACACAGAGAAACACCATATATTTT. It is translated as CASSRGTQRNTIYF. Variable domain in full (rest from reference TRBV7-9 and TRBJ1-3): DTGVSQNPRHKITKRGQNVTFRCDPISEHNRLYWYRQTLGQGPEFLTYFQNEAQLEKSRLLSDRFSAERPKGSFSTLEIQRTEQGDSAMYLCASSRGTQRNTIYFGEGSWLTVV.

The J gene is TRBJ1-1, the V gene TRBV30; 8 nucleotides line up with TRBD1. Germline CDR1 GTSNPN, CDR2 SVGIG (reference sequence). V was pared by 1 base and J by 0 bases, with 19 bases of the junction left unmatched. The CDR3 consists of 20 residues. CDR3 in amino acids: CAWSGGQGLGVETMNTEAFF. CDR3 nucleotides: TGTGCCTGGAGTGGCGGACAGGGCCTCGGGGTCGAGACTATGAACACTGAAGCTTTCTTT.

The table lists this clonotype with many counts. The CDR3 is CASSQDVTANYGYTF. The CDR3 DNA reads TGTGCCAGCAGCCAAGATGTCACAGCAAACTATGGCTACACCTTC. The chain links TRBV4-2 to TRBJ1-2, with no clear D. Trimming left V 0 bases short and J 2 bases short, with 10 bases between. Germline assignment: CDR1 LGHNA and CDR2 YNFKEQ. The CDR3 totals 15 residues.

The rearrangement uses TRBV5-1 and TRBJ2-1; D call uncertain. Germline CDR1 is SGHRS and CDR2 is YFSETQ. The CDR3 loop spans 16 amino acids. The V gene lost 1 base and the J gene lost 8 bases, with 19 bases spanning the gap. The CDR3 is CASSLQDPAMLDEQFF. The CDR3 nucleotides read TGCGCCAGCAGCTTGCAAGACCCCGCCATGCTAGATGAGCAGTTCTTC.

The sample holds a few counts of this clonotype. The rearrangement uses TRBV20-1 and TRBJ1-3, with unresolved D. This CDR3 has 15 amino acids. The V gene's germline CDR1 is DFQATT and CDR2 SNEGSKA (reference sequence). The V end was cut by 0 bases, the J end by 2 bases, with 11 bases between. CDR3 sequence (DNA): TGCAGTGCTAGAGATGGGAGAACGCCTGGAAACACCATATATTTT. As protein: CSARDGRTPGNTIYF.

V and J are TRBV3-1 and TRBJ2-5, with D possibly TRBD2 on 6 matching bases. Germline CDR1 is LGHDT and CDR2 is YNNKEL (reference sequence). The CDR3 consists of 18 residues. The V and J ends lost 1 base and 5 bases respectively, with 23 bases between them. DNA for the CDR3: TGTGCCAGCAGCCAAGGTCGGCCTGGGCTCTATGGAGGGGAGACCCAGTACTTC. This gives the protein CASSQGRPGLYGGETQYF.

This clonotype was recorded a few times. The chain couples TRBV20-1 to TRBJ2-5; either TRBD1 or TRBD2 may fit D (5 bases each). Between the trimmed V and J ends, which lost 2 bases and 4 bases, there was a span of 17 bases. There are 15 residues in the CDR3. Germline CDR1 and CDR2: DFQATT and SNEGSKA (reference sequence). CDR3 nucleotide sequence: TGCAGTGCTAGATATCCAGGGAGAAAGGGAGAGACCCAGTACTTC. It translates to CSARYPGRKGETQYF.

This clonotype was seen ten or more times. DNA of the CDR3: TGTGCCAGCAGTTTCGGGGCAGGGACCAGCTCCTATAATTCACCCCTCCACTTT. Amino acids: CASSFGAGTSSYNSPLHF. The chain has TRBV27 and TRBJ1-6; D may be TRBD1 (5 bases). V was trimmed by 3 bases and J by 0 bases, leaving 15 bases between them. CDR1 and CDR2 from the germline V gene are MNHEY and SMNVEV (reference sequence). The CDR3 sequence is 18 residues long.

The chain couples TRBV3-1 to TRBJ1-2; the D gene is possibly TRBD1 (5 bases). CDR1 LGHDT and CDR2 YNNKEL come from the germline V gene (reference sequence). V was pared by 1 base and J by 4 bases, with 16 bases between. The CDR3 runs to 16 residues. CDR3 DNA sequence: TGTGCCAGCAGCCAAGTCCCCACCGGGACTCTCTATGGCTACACCTTC. This codes for CASSQVPTGTLYGYTF.

In this sample, this clonotype turned up many times. This chain uses TRBV7-9 with TRBJ2-2; 8 nucleotides match TRBD1. Trimming took 4 bases from V and 6 from J; bases not matched to a gene: 19. The CDR3 totals 19 residues. CDR1 and CDR2 (germline): SEHNR, FQNEAQ (reference sequence). The CDR3 DNA reads TGTGCCAGCAGCTCCACCCGCCTAACGGGACAGGAGCCGTCCGGGGAGCTGTTTTTT. Translation: CASSSTRLTGQEPSGELFF.